A selection of T cell receptor beta chains follows, all from one sample in a study of immune evolution from preneoplasia to lung adenocarcinoma. Assay: immunoSEQ multiplex PCR; the TCRdb copy retains only in-frame clones and omits some. The sample holds about 2,000 clones, around 86% seen once. The sequencing input was FFPE adjacent normal lung tissue. Receptor source: a person aged 55-80 years with lung adenocarcinoma. Both conserved end residues are part of each CDR3. Fields, in order: clone size, J gene, V gene, D gene, CDR3 protein, CDR3 DNA. D genes are given only for firm matches. Not all rows give a size; the values are once, few, many and, for expanded clones, a class.

clone size: -; J gene: TRBJ2-7; V gene: TRBV6-6; D gene: -; CDR3 protein: CASRRGTGSSYEQYF; CDR3 DNA: TGTGCCAGCAGAAGAGGGACCGGTAGCTCCTACGAGCAGTACTTC
clone size: -; J gene: TRBJ1-4; V gene: TRBV4-1; D gene: -; CDR3 protein: CASSQGTGGQKLFF; CDR3 DNA: TGCGCCAGCAGCCAAGGCACCGGGGGGCAAAAACTGTTTTTT
clone size: -; J gene: TRBJ1-2; V gene: TRBV30; D gene: -; CDR3 protein: CAWRPVTGGYTF; CDR3 DNA: TGTGCCTGGAGACCGGTGACAGGTGGCTACACCTTC
clone size: few; J gene: TRBJ1-6; V gene: TRBV4-3; D gene: -; CDR3 protein: CASSQDRWNSPLHF; CDR3 DNA: TGCGCCAGCAGCCAAGATCGTTGGAATTCACCCCTCCACTTT
clone size: -; J gene: TRBJ1-2; V gene: TRBV7-2; D gene: -; CDR3 protein: CASSHVPMALQGGYTF; CDR3 DNA: TGTGCCAGCAGCCACGTTCCGATGGCCCTACAAGGTGGCTACACCTTC
clone size: -; J gene: TRBJ2-7; V gene: TRBV30; D gene: -; CDR3 protein: CALEPGGRTYEQYF; CDR3 DNA: TGTGCCCTGGAACCCGGGGGACGTACCTACGAGCAGTACTTC
clone size: -; J gene: TRBJ1-2; V gene: TRBV5-1; D gene: TRBD1; CDR3 protein: CASSLAGGDAYGYTF; CDR3 DNA: TGCGCCAGCAGCTTGGCAGGGGGCGACGCCTATGGCTACACCTTC
clone size: -; J gene: TRBJ1-1; V gene: TRBV30; D gene: TRBD1; CDR3 protein: CAWTATGLVNTEAFF; CDR3 DNA: TGTGCCTGGACGGCGACAGGGCTGGTGAACACTGAAGCTTTCTTT
clone size: once; J gene: TRBJ2-5; V gene: TRBV4-1; D gene: -; CDR3 protein: CASSQDEGPLTTQYF; CDR3 DNA: TGCGCCAGCAGCCAAGATGAGGGGCCGCTCACGACCCAGTACTTC
clone size: few; J gene: TRBJ1-5; V gene: TRBV15; D gene: -; CDR3 protein: CATSRVSGPQPQHF; CDR3 DNA: TGTGCCACCAGCAGAGTTTCCGGGCCTCAGCCCCAGCATTTT
clone size: -; J gene: TRBJ2-6; V gene: TRBV9; D gene: TRBD1; CDR3 protein: CASSVTGTGGSGANVLTF; CDR3 DNA: TGTGCCAGCAGCGTAACCGGGACAGGGGGCTCTGGGGCCAACGTCCTGACTTTC
clone size: -; J gene: TRBJ2-2; V gene: TRBV7-8; D gene: TRBD1; CDR3 protein: CASSLALRGQYIGELFF; CDR3 DNA: TGTGCCAGCAGCTTAGCGCTTCGGGGACAGTACATCGGGGAGCTGTTTTTT
clone size: -; J gene: TRBJ1-5; V gene: TRBV28; D gene: -; CDR3 protein: CASSLIWDQPQHF; CDR3 DNA: TGTGCCAGCAGTTTAATTTGGGACCAGCCCCAGCATTTT
clone size: -; J gene: TRBJ1-5; V gene: TRBV6-1; D gene: -; CDR3 protein: CASSEERNSNQPQHF; CDR3 DNA: TGTGCCAGCAGTGAAGAGAGAAACAGCAATCAGCCCCAGCATTTT
clone size: -; J gene: TRBJ2-5; V gene: TRBV5-1; D gene: -; CDR3 protein: CASSPGWGGLAETQYF; CDR3 DNA: TGCGCCAGCAGCCCGGGGTGGGGGGGCCTAGCAGAGACCCAGTACTTC
clone size: -; J gene: TRBJ2-1; V gene: TRBV29-1; D gene: TRBD2; CDR3 protein: CSVEGLAGGPDNEQFF; CDR3 DNA: TGCAGCGTTGAAGGACTAGCGGGGGGGCCGGACAATGAGCAGTTCTTC
clone size: -; J gene: TRBJ1-6; V gene: TRBV2; D gene: TRBD1; CDR3 protein: CASSEANRGTLHF; CDR3 DNA: TGTGCCAGCAGTGAAGCGAACAGGGGGACCCTCCACTTT
clone size: -; J gene: TRBJ1-6; V gene: TRBV6-6; D gene: -; CDR3 protein: CASSYSGGEASPLHF; CDR3 DNA: TGTGCCAGCAGTTACTCGGGGGGGGAGGCTTCACCCCTCCACTTT
clone size: -; J gene: TRBJ2-3; V gene: TRBV10-3; D gene: -; CDR3 protein: CAISGGSGGTDTQYF; CDR3 DNA: TGTGCCATCAGCGGGGGGTCAGGGGGAACAGATACGCAGTATTTT
clone size: -; J gene: TRBJ1-5; V gene: TRBV23-1; D gene: -; CDR3 protein: CASSQSIDGREACDQPQHF; CDR3 DNA: TGCGCCAGCAGTCAATCGATTGACGGGAGGGAAGCTTGCGATCAGCCCCAGCATTTT
clone size: -; J gene: TRBJ1-4; V gene: TRBV7-9; D gene: TRBD1; CDR3 protein: CASSLGQGGEKLFF; CDR3 DNA: TGTGCCAGCAGCCTGGGACAGGGGGGTGAAAAACTGTTTTTT
clone size: once; J gene: TRBJ2-2; V gene: TRBV11-2; D gene: -; CDR3 protein: CASTSGMNTGELFF; CDR3 DNA: TGTGCCAGCACAAGCGGCATGAACACCGGGGAGCTGTTTTTT
clone size: few; J gene: TRBJ2-7; V gene: TRBV4-2; D gene: -; CDR3 protein: CASSQAEGKLDDEQYF; CDR3 DNA: TGTGCCAGCAGCCAAGCGGAAGGGAAACTAGATGACGAGCAGTACTTC
clone size: -; J gene: TRBJ1-3; V gene: TRBV6-5; D gene: -; CDR3 protein: CASSYSEGVGNTIYF; CDR3 DNA: TGTGCCAGCAGTTATTCAGAGGGAGTGGGAAACACCATATATTTT
clone size: -; J gene: TRBJ1-1; V gene: TRBV4-1; D gene: TRBD1; CDR3 protein: CASSQERGQGNTEAFF; CDR3 DNA: TGCGCCAGCAGCCAAGAAAGGGGACAGGGTAACACTGAAGCTTTCTTT
clone size: -; J gene: TRBJ1-2; V gene: TRBV27; D gene: -; CDR3 protein: CASSLSGRERKNYGYTF; CDR3 DNA: TGTGCCAGCAGTTTAAGTGGTAGGGAGAGGAAAAACTATGGCTACACCTTC
clone size: -; J gene: TRBJ2-7; V gene: TRBV2; D gene: TRBD1; CDR3 protein: CASSDGGQGGFEQYF; CDR3 DNA: TGTGCCAGCAGTGACGGGGGACAGGGAGGTTTCGAGCAGTACTTC
clone size: -; J gene: TRBJ2-5; V gene: TRBV29-1; D gene: -; CDR3 protein: CSVSDPTYQETQYF; CDR3 DNA: TGCAGCGTTTCGGACCCAACCTACCAAGAGACCCAGTACTTC
clone size: -; J gene: TRBJ1-6; V gene: TRBV27; D gene: -; CDR3 protein: CASSLPPLYSPLHF; CDR3 DNA: TGTGCCAGCAGTTTACCACCCCTATATTCACCCCTCCACTTT
clone size: few; J gene: TRBJ2-1; V gene: TRBV11-2; D gene: TRBD2; CDR3 protein: CASSLFASGRAGNEQFF; CDR3 DNA: TGTGCCAGCAGCTTATTCGCTAGCGGGAGGGCGGGAAATGAGCAGTTCTTC
clone size: once; J gene: TRBJ2-2; V gene: TRBV5-4; D gene: TRBD2; CDR3 protein: CASSLGGLAGAGELFF; CDR3 DNA: TGTGCCAGCAGCTTGGGGGGCCTAGCGGGGGCAGGGGAGCTGTTTTTT
clone size: -; J gene: TRBJ1-4; V gene: TRBV6-6; D gene: -; CDR3 protein: CASRPGQTIEKLFF; CDR3 DNA: TGTGCCAGCAGACCCGGACAGACAATTGAAAAACTGTTTTTT
clone size: -; J gene: TRBJ1-1; V gene: TRBV5-6; D gene: -; CDR3 protein: CASSLGRHTEAFF; CDR3 DNA: TGTGCCAGCAGCTTGGGCAGACACACTGAAGCTTTCTTT
clone size: -; J gene: TRBJ2-7; V gene: TRBV9; D gene: -; CDR3 protein: CASNKDPSYEQYF; CDR3 DNA: TGTGCCAGCAACAAGGACCCTTCCTACGAGCAGTACTTC
clone size: -; J gene: TRBJ2-7; V gene: TRBV15; D gene: -; CDR3 protein: CATSSYHGGLSYEQYF; CDR3 DNA: TGTGCCACCAGCAGTTACCATGGGGGGCTCTCCTACGAGCAGTACTTC
clone size: -; J gene: TRBJ1-1; V gene: TRBV2; D gene: -; CDR3 protein: CASSDLGGLPEAFF; CDR3 DNA: TGTGCCAGCAGTGATCTGGGGGGCTTGCCTGAAGCTTTCTTT
clone size: -; J gene: TRBJ2-7; V gene: TRBV19; D gene: -; CDR3 protein: CASTPSYRALSYEQYF; CDR3 DNA: TGTGCCAGTACCCCCTCCTACAGGGCCCTCTCCTACGAGCAGTACTTC
clone size: once; J gene: TRBJ1-1; V gene: TRBV4-3; D gene: -; CDR3 protein: CASSLLITGPNTEAFF; CDR3 DNA: TGCGCCAGCAGCCTCCTAATAACAGGACCGAACACTGAAGCTTTCTTT
clone size: -; J gene: TRBJ1-2; V gene: TRBV20-1; D gene: -; CDR3 protein: CSARDMDGYTF; CDR3 DNA: TGCAGTGCTAGAGATATGGATGGCTACACCTTC
clone size: -; J gene: TRBJ2-6; V gene: TRBV13; D gene: -; CDR3 protein: CASSLRAPGAGANVLTF; CDR3 DNA: TGTGCCAGCAGCTTGAGGGCCCCCGGGGCTGGGGCCAACGTCCTGACTTTC
clone size: few; J gene: TRBJ2-5; V gene: TRBV5-4; D gene: -; CDR3 protein: CASSTSGGAGETQYF; CDR3 DNA: TGTGCCAGCAGCACCTCTGGGGGGGCAGGGGAGACCCAGTACTTC
clone size: -; J gene: TRBJ1-2; V gene: TRBV6-5; D gene: TRBD1; CDR3 protein: CASGLGQLSYGYTF; CDR3 DNA: TGTGCCAGCGGCCTGGGACAGCTAAGCTATGGCTACACCTTC
clone size: -; J gene: TRBJ2-2; V gene: TRBV6-4; D gene: -; CDR3 protein: CASSEAGDTGELFF; CDR3 DNA: TGTGCCAGCAGTGAGGCAGGGGACACCGGGGAGCTGTTTTTT
clone size: large; J gene: TRBJ2-3; V gene: TRBV6-6; D gene: -; CDR3 protein: CASSSRGKWFADTQYF; CDR3 DNA: TGTGCCAGCAGTTCGAGGGGAAAATGGTTCGCAGATACGCAGTATTTT
clone size: -; J gene: TRBJ1-5; V gene: TRBV11-2; D gene: -; CDR3 protein: CASSPSAPNQPQHF; CDR3 DNA: TGTGCCAGCAGCCCGTCCGCTCCGAATCAGCCCCAGCATTTT
clone size: -; J gene: TRBJ2-7; V gene: TRBV5-6; D gene: TRBD1; CDR3 protein: CASSSPGTGFYEQYF; CDR3 DNA: TGTGCCAGCAGCTCCCCCGGGACAGGTTTCTACGAGCAGTACTTC
clone size: -; J gene: TRBJ1-1; V gene: TRBV11-2; D gene: -; CDR3 protein: CASSLVKGTEAFF; CDR3 DNA: TGTGCCAGCAGCTTAGTAAAGGGGACTGAAGCTTTCTTT
clone size: -; J gene: TRBJ1-4; V gene: TRBV18; D gene: TRBD1; CDR3 protein: CASSPVGQGATNEKLFF; CDR3 DNA: TGTGCCAGCTCACCTGTAGGACAGGGGGCCACTAATGAAAAACTGTTTTTT
clone size: few; J gene: TRBJ1-3; V gene: TRBV30; D gene: -; CDR3 protein: CAWKNRGNTIYF; CDR3 DNA: TGTGCCTGGAAAAATAGGGGGAACACCATATATTTT
clone size: -; J gene: TRBJ2-1; V gene: TRBV5-6; D gene: -; CDR3 protein: CASSLANNEQFF; CDR3 DNA: TGTGCCAGCAGCTTGGCCAACAATGAGCAGTTCTTC
clone size: -; J gene: TRBJ1-6; V gene: TRBV5-4; D gene: TRBD1; CDR3 protein: CASSLVSGGESPLHF; CDR3 DNA: TGTGCCAGCAGCTTGGTTTCAGGGGGCGAATCACCCCTCCACTTT
clone size: -; J gene: TRBJ2-3; V gene: TRBV9; D gene: -; CDR3 protein: CASSVWGFNSDTQYF; CDR3 DNA: TGTGCCAGCAGCGTTTGGGGATTTAATTCAGATACGCAGTATTTT
clone size: once; J gene: TRBJ1-1; V gene: TRBV6-5; D gene: -; CDR3 protein: CASSYGGNTEAFF; CDR3 DNA: TGTGCCAGCAGTTACGGGGGGAACACTGAAGCTTTCTTT
clone size: -; J gene: TRBJ2-1; V gene: TRBV7-9; D gene: TRBD1; CDR3 protein: CASSLGQGEYNEQFF; CDR3 DNA: TGTGCCAGCAGCTTAGGACAGGGGGAGTACAATGAGCAGTTCTTC
clone size: -; J gene: TRBJ1-2; V gene: TRBV7-9; D gene: TRBD1; CDR3 protein: CASSSTGGLNYGYTF; CDR3 DNA: TGTGCCAGCAGCTCGACAGGGGGCCTTAACTATGGCTACACCTTC
clone size: few; J gene: TRBJ2-7; V gene: TRBV27; D gene: -; CDR3 protein: CASSSGYEQYF; CDR3 DNA: TGTGCCAGCAGTTCAGGGTACGAGCAGTACTTC
clone size: few; J gene: TRBJ1-5; V gene: TRBV27; D gene: -; CDR3 protein: CASSPTGGSAQHF; CDR3 DNA: TGTGCCAGCAGTCCGACGGGCGGGTCAGCCCAGCATTTT